These T cell receptor beta chains were read from a single sample in a study of blood T cell repertoires in COVID-19. The data were produced by immunoSEQ multiplex PCR, yet TCRdb's version contains in-frame clones alone and is incomplete. The data show fewer than 300,000 clones, 65% to 85% seen once. Specimen: peripheral blood. The source is a human donor with COVID-19, enrolled during active disease. The donor label of this sample is uncertain. Each CDR3 is given with its conserved first and last residue. The order of the fields is J gene, clone size, D gene, V gene, CDR3 DNA, CDR3 protein. A D gene is named only where the DNA matches it firmly. Where a row states a size, it is once, few, many or the class of an expanded clone; other rows omit it.

TRBJ1-5 NA NA TRBV19 TGTGCCAGTAGTACGGACACTTACTGGTCCCAGCATTTT CASSTDTYWSQHF
TRBJ2-7 NA NA TRBV4-1 TGCGCCAGCAGCCCCCCGGGGGAGAGCTCCTACGAGCAGTACTTC CASSPPGESSYEQYF
TRBJ2-1 NA NA TRBV11-3 TGTGCCAGCAGCTTAGGCGCGGGGGCGATCAATGAGCAGTTCTTC CASSLGAGAINEQFF
TRBJ2-7 NA TRBD1 TRBV20-1 TGCAGTGCTAGTCCCCAGACAGGGGGCGAGCAGTACTTC CSASPQTGGEQYF
TRBJ2-7 NA TRBD2 TRBV9 TGTGCCAGCAGCCCATCACTAGCGGCCAACGTCTACGAGCAGTACTTC CASSPSLAANVYEQYF
TRBJ2-7 NA TRBD2 TRBV15 TGTGCCACCAGCAGAGAGGGAGGGGTGGTAGGCTACGAGCAGTACTTC CATSREGGVVGYEQYF
TRBJ2-3 once NA TRBV12-3/TRBV12-4 TGTGCCAGCAGCACCCTCGGACTGAATACGCAGTATTTT CASSTLGLNTQYF
TRBJ2-1 NA TRBD2 TRBV7-2 TGTGCCAGCAGCTTAGCTCTACTAGCGGGAGTCAATGAGCAGTTCTTC CASSLALLAGVNEQFF
TRBJ1-4 NA NA TRBV7-2 TGTGCCAGCAGCTTAGTGGTGGGGGCTGATGAAAAACTGTTTTTT CASSLVVGADEKLFF
TRBJ2-3 NA NA TRBV30 TGTGCCTGGAGGCAAGGACAGAGCACAGATACGCAGTATTTT CAWRQGQSTDTQYF
TRBJ2-1 NA TRBD2 TRBV9 TGTGCCAGCACGGCGGGAGAGGTGAGCAATGAGCAGTTCTTC CASTAGEVSNEQFF
TRBJ2-3 NA TRBD2 TRBV5-1 TGCGCCAGCAGCATCCTCGGGCTAGCGGGAGGAGGCACAGATACGCAGTATTTT CASSILGLAGGGTDTQYF
TRBJ2-4 NA NA TRBV19 TGTGCCAGTAGTATGGTTTGGGACACCCGGGGTACCAAAAACATTCAGTACTTC CASSMVWDTRGTKNIQYF
TRBJ1-2 NA NA TRBV28 TGTGCCAGCAGTTTAGGGAGGGGTATTAACTATGGCTACACCTTC CASSLGRGINYGYTF
TRBJ2-1 NA TRBD2 TRBV15 TGTGCCACCAGCAGGGGGAGCGGGAGCTCCTACAATGAGCAGTTCTTC CATSRGSGSSYNEQFF
TRBJ1-4 NA TRBD1 TRBV19 TGTGCCAGTACCCCCGTGGAGGGGGCGGGAAAACTGTTTTTT CASTPVEGAGKLFF
TRBJ2-2 NA NA TRBV27 TGTGCCAGCAGCCATACAGGGTCCGGGGAGCTGTTTTTT CASSHTGSGELFF
TRBJ2-7 NA TRBD2 TRBV28 TGTGCCAGCAGTTTATTTAAACTTGGACTAGCGGGGATGTGGGACTACGAGCAGTACTTC CASSLFKLGLAGMWDYEQYF
TRBJ2-3 NA NA TRBV20-1 TGCAGTGCTAGTAGGGGGATCCTGGGGAGCTCCGAGGGTTATACGCAGTATTTT CSASRGILGSSEGYTQYF
TRBJ2-1 NA TRBD2 TRBV7-9 TGTGCCAGCAGCTTAGGACTAGCGGGAGGTGAGCAGTTCTTC CASSLGLAGGEQFF
TRBJ2-7 NA NA TRBV7-8 TGTGCCAGCAGCTTAGTTGGCAGCAGGTACGAGCAGTACTTC CASSLVGSRYEQYF
TRBJ2-1 NA TRBD1 TRBV28 TGTGCCAGCAGTACCCCGGGACAGCAAAGTAATGAGCAGTTCTTC CASSTPGQQSNEQFF
TRBJ1-2 NA TRBD1 TRBV18 TGTGCCAGCTCACCAGACAGGGATGGCTACACCTTC CASSPDRDGYTF
TRBJ2-3 NA TRBD2 TRBV24-1 TGTGCCACCAGTGACCCTGGGACTAGCGTCACAGATACGCAGTATTTT CATSDPGTSVTDTQYF
TRBJ2-3 NA TRBD2 TRBV3-1/TRBV3-2 TGTGCCAGCAGTCAGGGACTAGCGGGTAAGCTCCCGCAGTATTTT CASSQGLAGKLPQYF
TRBJ2-1 NA NA TRBV7-2 TGTGCCAGCAGGCGGGATTCCAATGAGCAGTTCTTC CASRRDSNEQFF
TRBJ2-3 NA TRBD2 TRBV30 TGTGCCTGGAGTGTACAGGGACTAGCGACAGATACGCAGTATTTT CAWSVQGLATDTQYF
TRBJ2-2 NA NA TRBV30 TGTGCCTGGATTTCTCAGGGGAACACCGGGGAGCTGTTTTTT CAWISQGNTGELFF
TRBJ2-4 NA TRBD2 TRBV28 TGTGCCAGCAGTTTGGGCGGGAGAAACATTCAGTACTTC CASSLGGRNIQYF
TRBJ2-5 NA NA TRBV5-6 TGTGCCAGCAGCCCTAGTATTGGGACCCAGTACTTC CASSPSIGTQYF
TRBJ2-1 NA TRBD2 TRBV28 TGTGCCAGCAGTTTTCTCTACGGGACTAGCGGGAGGGTGCCCTACAATGAGCAGTTCTTC CASSFLYGTSGRVPYNEQFF
TRBJ1-1 once TRBD1 TRBV7-2 TGTGCCAGCAGCGGCCACAGGGGGCTGAACACTGAAGCTTTCTTT CASSGHRGLNTEAFF
TRBJ2-3 NA TRBD1 TRBV7-2 TGTGCCAGCAGCCCATCGGGGACAGGCCTCACAGATACGCAGTATTTT CASSPSGTGLTDTQYF
TRBJ2-1 NA NA TRBV9 TGTGCCAGCAGCGGAGATAATGAGCAGTTCTTC CASSGDNEQFF
TRBJ1-3 NA TRBD1 TRBV9 TGTGCCAGCAGCGTAGGGGACAGGGGAAATCGGGACACCATATATTTT CASSVGDRGNRDTIYF
TRBJ2-7 once NA TRBV30 TGTGCCTGGAGTCCGCTCAGGTCCGGGAGCTACGAGCAGTACTTC CAWSPLRSGSYEQYF
TRBJ2-7 NA TRBD2 TRBV19 TGTGCCAGCCGAAATCTAGCGGGAGGGCAGCCCTACGAGCAGTACTTC CASRNLAGGQPYEQYF
TRBJ1-2 NA NA TRBV28 TGTGCCAGCAGTTTGGCAGGAAATAACTATGGCTACACCTTC CASSLAGNNYGYTF
TRBJ2-1 NA NA TRBV7-6 TGTGCCAGCAGCACGGCGGGACAGCCGAATGAGCAGTTCTTC CASSTAGQPNEQFF
TRBJ2-1 NA NA TRBV24-1 TGTGCCACCAGTGATACTGCTGGGGCTAGCTCCTACAATGAGCAGTTCTTC CATSDTAGASSYNEQFF
TRBJ1-5 NA TRBD1 TRBV6-2/TRBV6-3 TGTGCCAGCAGTACAGGGGAATACTATAGCAATCAGCCCCAGCATTTT CASSTGEYYSNQPQHF
TRBJ2-1 NA NA TRBV12-3/TRBV12-4 TGTGCCAGCAGTTCAGGGAATCCAGGTGAGCAGTTCTTC CASSSGNPGEQFF
TRBJ2-5 NA TRBD2 TRBV6-5 TGTGCCAGCAGTTCATGGACTAGCGGGAGTGAGACCCAGTACTTC CASSSWTSGSETQYF
TRBJ2-2 NA TRBD1 TRBV30 TGTGCCTGGAGACGACAGGGAGACACCGGGGAGCTGTTTTTT CAWRRQGDTGELFF
TRBJ2-1 NA NA TRBV4-3 TGCGCCAGCAGCCAAGAGGGAGGCTACAATGAGCAGTTCTTC CASSQEGGYNEQFF
TRBJ1-5 NA TRBD1 TRBV19 TGTGCCAGTAGTATAGGAGGGGGCGCGGGTCAGCCCCAGCATTTT CASSIGGGAGQPQHF
TRBJ2-6 once NA TRBV29-1 TGCAGCGTCCCACGTTCCAGCTCTGGGGCCAACGTCCTGACTTTC CSVPRSSSGANVLTF
TRBJ2-7 NA NA TRBV19 TGTGCCAGTAGTTGGACAGAGGGGGACGAGCAGTACTTC CASSWTEGDEQYF